Reported below is one TCR beta chain. Its antigen is not identified. These data come from a study of OX40 agonist ivuxolimab in advanced cancers. Study-level points and caveats: Low clonal expansion, among the lowest seen, marked partial responders at 0.1-3.0 mg/kg.

The table came from immunoSEQ multiplex PCR; TCRdb's copy has only in-frame clones and leaves some out. The sample records around 50,000 clones, 89% being singletons. This clonotype was obtained from an adult with an advanced solid tumor such as melanoma, head and neck, liver or kidney cancer. The source was CD4+ or CD8+ T cells sorted from blood, collected in a trial of the OX40 agonist ivuxolimab.

Here the CDR3 reads CASSIDSTSGSKRETQYF. The CDR3 DNA follows: TGTGCCAGTAGTATCGACTCCACTAGCGGGAGTAAGCGAGAGACCCAGTACTTC. The V and J genes are TRBV19 and TRBJ2-5; 11 bases align to TRBD2. CDR3 size: 18 residues. Per the germline V gene, CDR1 is LNHDA and CDR2 is SQIVND (reference sequence). Losses at the gene ends were 3 bases for V and 4 bases for J; bases not matched to a gene: 13.